The 20 T cell receptor beta chains presented below share a single source sample, sequenced in a study of cytomegalovirus exposure and HLA in healthy donors. Primers: 60 Vbeta forward and 13 Jbeta reverse. Here immunoSEQ multiplex PCR was the method, and the copy in TCRdb shows in-frame clones only, minus some. The data show 150,000 to 200,000 clones, more than 85% seen once. What was sequenced was PBMCs. Receptors were obtained from a girl under three years old in good health and CMV-seronegative.

In regard to this clone: At the DNA level, this CDR3 is encoded by other sequences in the same sample as well. The chain links TRBV5-1 to TRBJ2-5; D is uncertain. Germline V gives CDR1 SGHRS, CDR2 YFSETQ. The CDR3 consists of 12 residues. Between the trimmed V and J ends, which lost 0 bases and 4 bases, there was a span of 4 bases. The CDR3 DNA sequence: TGCGCCAGCAGCTTGGACAGAGAGACCCAGTACTTC. Its translation is CASSLDRETQYF. The full variable domain, rest sourced from reference TRBV5-1 and TRBJ2-5, is KAGVTQTPRYLIKTRGQQVTLSCSPISGHRSVSWYQQTPGQGLQFLFEYFSETQRNKGNFPGRFSGRQFSNSRSEMNVSTLELGDSALYLCASSLDRETQYFGPGTRLLVL.

V and J are TRBV6-5 and TRBJ2-1; 12 nucleotides align to TRBD2. Losses at the gene ends were 0 bases for V and 8 bases for J; bases not matched to a gene: 5. Germline values: CDR1 MNHEY, CDR2 SVGAGI. This CDR3 contains 16 residues. The CDR3 sequence: CASSYSPSGGAHEQFF. The CDR3 region has the DNA TGTGCCAGCAGTTACTCGCCTAGCGGGGGGGCCCATGAGCAGTTCTTC.

The chain is built from TRBV10-3 and TRBJ1-4; 7 positions match TRBD1. CDR1 is ENHRY, CDR2 SYGVKD, per germline. The CDR3 covers 13 residues. V lost 6 bases to trimming and J lost 6 bases; unmatched junction nucleotides: 4. CDR3 sequence: CAISRDRDEKLFF. In DNA form, the CDR3 reads TGTGCCATCAGCCGGGACAGAGATGAAAAACTGTTTTTT.

This chain connects TRBV4-1 to TRBJ2-7, with D maybe TRBD2 (6 bases). Trimming removed 4 bases from V and 3 bases from J, with 19 bases in between. This CDR3 is 16 amino acids long. The V gene's germline CDR1 is MGHRA and CDR2 YSYEKL. The CDR3 DNA reads as TGCGCCAGCAGCCTCCCCCCCGGAGCGGAGGGCTACGAGCAGTACTTC. Protein product: CASSLPPGAEGYEQYF.

A word on this clone: Sequence at one end of the junction differs from germline and may be a read error. The rearrangement links TRBV5-4 to TRBJ1-1; the match to TRBD1 covers 7 bases. Per germline, CDR1 SGHNT and CDR2 YYREEE (reference sequence). The CDR3 is made up of 14 amino acids. CDR3 loop: CAGSRGQLNTEAFF. The CDR3 nucleotides read TGTGCCGGCAGCCGGGGACAGCTGAACACTGAAGCTTTCTTT.

This chain connects TRBV29-1 to TRBJ1-1, with 8 bases fitting TRBD1. The CDR3 totals 13 residues. Germline lookup yields CDR1 SQVTM and CDR2 ANQGSEA. V shed 4 bases and J 5 bases; nucleotides not matched to a gene: 6. CDR3 loop: CSVADRGGTEAFF. CDR3 nucleotides: TGCAGCGTTGCTGACAGGGGTGGGACTGAAGCTTTCTTT. Drawing the rest from reference TRBV29-1 and TRBJ1-1, the complete variable domain is SAVISQKPSRDICQRGTSLTIQCQVDSQVTMMFWYRQQPGQSLTLIATANQGSEATYESGFVIDKFPISRPNLTFSTLTVSNMSPEDSSIYLCSVADRGGTEAFFGQGTRLTVV.

The chain employs TRBV20-1 and TRBJ1-1; D gene unclear. This CDR3 is 11 amino acids long. The V end was cut by 0 bases, the J end by 11 bases, with 10 bases between. The germline gives CDR1 DFQATT, CDR2 SNEGSKA (reference sequence). This CDR3 is CSARDPNGAFF. The CDR3 DNA sequence: TGCAGTGCTAGAGACCCCAACGGGGCTTTCTTT.

The chain links TRBV19 to TRBJ1-2, with 10 bases fitting TRBD1. J gave up 7 bases and V 7 bases, and 9 bases lay outside the gene matches. Germline CDR1 reads LNHDA; CDR2 reads SQIVND (reference sequence). This CDR3 contains 14 residues. CDR3 loop: CASNLDRGLGGYTF. The DNA of the CDR3 is TGTGCCAGTAATCTCGACAGGGGGCTAGGTGGCTACACCTTC. Filled out from reference TRBV19 and TRBJ1-2, the complete variable domain reads DGGITQSPKYLFRKEGQNVTLSCEQNLNHDAMYWYRQDPGQGLRLIYYSQIVNDFQKGDIAEGYSVSREKKESFPLTVTSAQKNPTAFYLCASNLDRGLGGYTFGSGTRLTVV.

The chain has TRBV25-1 and TRBJ2-7, with TRBD2 as a possible D gene (5 bases). The germline CDR1 and CDR2 sequences are MGHDK and SYGVNS. The ends were cut back, 5 bases at V and 10 bases at J, with 18 bases in the middle. CDR3 length: 13 residues. CDR3 sequence: CASSWAGEALQYF. CDR3 sequence (DNA): TGTGCCAGCAGTTGGGCCGGGGAAGCTTTACAGTACTTC.

This sequence joins TRBV6-1 and TRBJ2-7, with D possibly TRBD1 on 6 matching bases. The V end was cut by 1 base, the J end by 7 bases, with 17 bases between. Germline V gene sequence: CDR1 MNHNS, CDR2 SASEGT. This CDR3 contains 15 residues. The CDR3 bases are TGTGCCAGCAGTGAAGTATTGGGGGCGTCGTGGGAGCAGTACTTC. It encodes CASSEVLGASWEQYF.

The rearrangement joins TRBV5-4 to TRBJ2-1; D may be TRBD1 (5 bases). This CDR3 has 17 amino acids. Trimming removed 4 bases from V and 3 bases from J, with 20 bases in between. Looked up from germline, CDR1 is SGHNT and CDR2 is YYREEE (reference sequence). CDR3 coding DNA: TGTGCCAGCAGCATTAAAGGAAGGGGTCCGTACTACAATGAGCAGTTCTTC. Its protein is CASSIKGRGPYYNEQFF.

The chain has TRBV5-1 and TRBJ2-3, with D tentatively TRBD2 (6 bases). Germline lookup yields CDR1 SGHRS and CDR2 YFSETQ. This CDR3 is built from 16 residues. Trimming took 0 bases from V and 4 from J, leaving 15 bases between them. The CDR3: CASSLARELFPDTQYF. CDR3 bases: TGCGCCAGCAGCTTGGCACGGGAGTTATTTCCAGATACGCAGTATTTT. The full variable domain, its missing parts supplied by reference TRBV5-1 and TRBJ2-3, is KAGVTQTPRYLIKTRGQQVTLSCSPISGHRSVSWYQQTPGQGLQFLFEYFSETQRNKGNFPGRFSGRQFSNSRSEMNVSTLELGDSALYLCASSLARELFPDTQYFGPGTRLTVL.

This clone was seen a single time. The chain's CDR3 is CASSVGGVEGYTF. CDR3 DNA: TGTGCCAGCAGCGTAGGGGGGGTGGAGGGCTACACCTTC. The chain employs TRBV9 and TRBJ1-2; D possibly corresponds to TRBD1 (5 bases). V lost 0 bases, J lost 8 bases, and 11 bases lay in between. This CDR3 is 13 amino acids long. Looked up from germline, CDR1 is SGDLS and CDR2 is YYNGEE. Full variable domain (remainder filled in from reference TRBV9 and TRBJ1-2): DSGVTQTPKHLITATGQRVTLRCSPRSGDLSVYWYQQSLDQGLQFLIQYYNGEERAKGNILERFSAQQFPDLHSELNLSSLELGDSALYFCASSVGGVEGYTFGSGTRLTVV.

CDR3 region: CASSQRESGNTIYF. CDR3 bases: TGTGCCAGCAGTCAAAGAGAATCTGGAAACACCATATATTTT. This rearrangement joins TRBV6-6 to TRBJ1-3; D gene ambiguous. Germline CDR1 and CDR2: MNHNY and SVGAGI (reference sequence). V shed 5 bases and J shed 1 base, with 9 bases lying between them. The CDR3 length is 14 residues.

The chain links TRBV9 to TRBJ2-3, with 8 bases identical to TRBD2. The CDR3 sequence is 16 residues long. The ends lost 0 bases at V and 2 bases at J; junction bases unmatched: 5. CDR1 is SGDLS and CDR2 is YYNGEE in the germline V gene. The CDR3 DNA is TGTGCCAGCAGCGTAGATTACGGGGGGGCCACAGATACGCAGTATTTT. Protein: CASSVDYGGATDTQYF.

This clone was seen a handful of times. The chain uses TRBV5-4 and TRBJ1-2; maybe TRBD1 (5 bases). The CDR3 has 14 residues. The V end lost 2 bases, the J end lost 2 bases, and 10 bases lay between the germline ends. Germline CDR1 and CDR2: SGHNT and YYREEE (reference sequence). This CDR3 reads CASSFGTQNYGYTF. The CDR3 DNA reads as TGTGCCAGCAGCTTTGGGACTCAGAACTATGGCTACACCTTC.

This rearrangement joins TRBV6-1 to TRBJ1-2, with a possible D match to TRBD1 (5 bases). The CDR3 is made up of 12 amino acids. V was cut by 6 bases and J by 8 bases, with 13 bases left in between. Germline CDR1 MNHNS, CDR2 SASEGT. The CDR3 sequence is CASSSPGSGYTF. The DNA of the CDR3 is TGTGCCAGCAGCTCACCAGGGTCCGGCTACACCTTC.

The chain uses TRBV25-1 and TRBJ2-5; a possible D gene is TRBD2 (7 bases). The J call may be faulty, since TRBJ2-7 better matches the DNA end. The germline gives CDR1 MGHDK, CDR2 SYGVNS. This CDR3 is 16 amino acids long. CDR3 bases: TGTGCCAGCAGTGATGTAAAGGCGGGGGCCCATTACGAGCAGTACTTC. As protein: CASSDVKAGAHYEQYF.

The genes are TRBV18 and TRBJ2-7, with D maybe TRBD1 (6 bases). The CDR3 totals 14 residues. The germline V and J ends were trimmed by 3 bases and 2 bases, with 11 bases remaining between them. Germline V CDR1 and CDR2: KGHSH, LQKENI. The CDR3, as DNA: TGTGCCAGCTCACCGCCCACAGGGCCCTACGAGCAGTACTTC. It specifies CASSPPTGPYEQYF.

This chain joins TRBV5-5 and TRBJ2-1; 8 bases map to TRBD2. The CDR3 is made up of 16 amino acids. V gave up 4 bases and J gave up 3 bases; unmatched junction bases: 9. CDR1 is SGHKS, CDR2 YYEKEE, per germline (reference sequence). CDR3 protein: CASSVTSEFGYNEQFF. The CDR3 DNA sequence: TGTGCCAGCAGCGTGACTAGCGAGTTTGGCTACAATGAGCAGTTCTTC.